This is a list of T cell receptor beta chains from one sample in a study of cytomegalovirus exposure and HLA in healthy donors. Data came from immunoSEQ multiplex PCR; TCRdb stores just in-frame clones and leaves some out. The table shows about 130,000 clones, with 70% to 85% occurring only once. Input material: PBMCs. Receptors originate from a man between 45 and 60 years old in good health and CMV-seronegative. The CDR3 runs from the conserved cysteine through the conserved F or W. D genes are given only for firm matches. Only part of the rows carry a size: once, few, many, or a class if the clone is expanded.

j_call	cdr3_length	v_call	clone_size	d_call	cdr3_nt	cdr3_aa
TRBJ1-6	15	TRBV19	NA	NA	TGTGCCAGTAGTCCCCATGGAGGAGCTAATTCACCCCTCCACTTT	CASSPHGGANSPLHF
TRBJ1-3	16	TRBV7-2	NA	NA	TGTGCCAGCACCAGACAGGCGGGCGCCTCTGGAAACACCATATATTTT	CASTRQAGASGNTIYF
TRBJ1-6	16	TRBV9	NA	NA	TGTGCCAGCAGCGTAGCCCAGGACAGCTATAATTCACCCCTCCACTTT	CASSVAQDSYNSPLHF
TRBJ1-2	16	TRBV4-1	once	NA	TGCGCCAGCAGCCAAGGGGCAAGGACAGAGCTCTATGGCTACACCTTC	CASSQGARTELYGYTF
TRBJ1-5	13	TRBV7-2	NA	NA	TGTGCCAGCAGTTCGCAGGGGTATCAGCCCCAGCATTTT	CASSSQGYQPQHF
TRBJ1-3	14	TRBV2	NA	NA	TGTGCCAGCAGTGAAGCATTCTCGGGAAACACCATATATTTT	CASSEAFSGNTIYF
TRBJ2-7	17	TRBV6-9	NA	NA	TGTGCCAGCAGTTATTCGACGGGACACTATAACCCCTACGAGCAGTACTTC	CASSYSTGHYNPYEQYF
TRBJ1-5	17	TRBV25-1	NA	TRBD1	TGTGCCAGCAGTCCCCACCGGGACAGTGGGGTCAATCAGCCCCAGCATTTT	CASSPHRDSGVNQPQHF
TRBJ2-3	17	TRBV15	NA	TRBD2	TGTGCCACCAGCAGAGATAAGGCGGGAGCGGGCACAGATACGCAGTATTTT	CATSRDKAGAGTDTQYF
TRBJ2-3	15	TRBV9	NA	TRBD2	TGTGCCAGCAGCGTGGCTAGCGGGGGGTGGGATACGCAGTATTTT	CASSVASGGWDTQYF
TRBJ1-6	14	TRBV9	NA	NA	TGTGCCAGCCGTCGGGTCCTAAATAATTCACCCCTCCACTTT	CASRRVLNNSPLHF
TRBJ1-1	13	TRBV7-8	few	NA	TGTGCCAGCAGCTTGGAGGGGAACACTGAAGCTTTCTTT	CASSLEGNTEAFF
TRBJ2-4	17	TRBV29-1	NA	TRBD1	TGCAGCGTTGAAGATAGGACAGGGGTATTAGGCCAAAACATTCAGTACTTC	CSVEDRTGVLGQNIQYF
TRBJ1-3	13	TRBV29-1	few	TRBD1	TGCAGCGTGGGGGACAGGGGGCTTAGCACCATATATTTT	CSVGDRGLSTIYF